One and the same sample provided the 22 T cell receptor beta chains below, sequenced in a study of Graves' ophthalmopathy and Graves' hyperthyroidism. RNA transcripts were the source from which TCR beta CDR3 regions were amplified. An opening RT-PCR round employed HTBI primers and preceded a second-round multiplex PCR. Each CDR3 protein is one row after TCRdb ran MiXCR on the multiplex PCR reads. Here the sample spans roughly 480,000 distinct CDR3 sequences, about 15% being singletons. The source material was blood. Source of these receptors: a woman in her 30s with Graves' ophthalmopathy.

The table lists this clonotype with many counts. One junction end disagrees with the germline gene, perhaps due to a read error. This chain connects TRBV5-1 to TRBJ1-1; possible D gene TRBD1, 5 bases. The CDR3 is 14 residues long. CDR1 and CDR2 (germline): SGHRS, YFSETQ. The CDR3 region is CASSTGTLNTEAFF. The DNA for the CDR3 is TGTGCCAGCAGTACCGGGACCCTGAACACTGAAGCTTTCTTT.

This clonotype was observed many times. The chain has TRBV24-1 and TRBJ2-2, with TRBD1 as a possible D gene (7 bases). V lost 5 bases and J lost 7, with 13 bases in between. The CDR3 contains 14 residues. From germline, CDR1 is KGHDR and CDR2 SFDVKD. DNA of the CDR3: TGTGCCACCAGTGGTGCAGGGGGGAGCGGGGAGCTGTTTTTT. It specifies CATSGAGGSGELFF.

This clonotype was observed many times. CDR3 region: CASSSDRGELITEAFF. For the CDR3, the DNA is TGTGCCAGCAGCTCCGACAGGGGCGAGTTGATAACTGAAGCTTTCTTT. V and J are TRBV12-3 or TRBV12-4 and TRBJ1-1, with 8 bases that match TRBD1. CDR3 length: 16 amino acids. With V trimmed by 6 bases and J by 5 bases, 14 bases remained unmatched.

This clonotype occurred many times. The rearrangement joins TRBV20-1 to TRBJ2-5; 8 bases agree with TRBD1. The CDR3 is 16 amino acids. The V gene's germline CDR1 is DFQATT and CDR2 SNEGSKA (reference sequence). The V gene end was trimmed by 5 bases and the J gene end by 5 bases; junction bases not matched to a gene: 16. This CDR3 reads CSARLLRTGNGETQYF. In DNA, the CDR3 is TGCAGTGCTCGACTCTTGCGGACAGGGAACGGGGAGACCCAGTACTTC.

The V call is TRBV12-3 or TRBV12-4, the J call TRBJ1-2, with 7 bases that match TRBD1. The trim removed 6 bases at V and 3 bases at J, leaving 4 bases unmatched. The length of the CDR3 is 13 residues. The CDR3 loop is CASRGGTDYGYTF. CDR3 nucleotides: TGTGCCAGCAGGGGCGGGACAGACTATGGCTACACCTTC.

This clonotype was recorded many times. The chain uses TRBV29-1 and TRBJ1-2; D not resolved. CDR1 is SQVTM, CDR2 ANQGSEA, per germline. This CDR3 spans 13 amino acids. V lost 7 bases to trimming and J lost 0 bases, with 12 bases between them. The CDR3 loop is CSAFFQSNYGYTF. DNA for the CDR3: TGCAGCGCTTTCTTTCAGTCTAACTATGGCTACACCTTC.

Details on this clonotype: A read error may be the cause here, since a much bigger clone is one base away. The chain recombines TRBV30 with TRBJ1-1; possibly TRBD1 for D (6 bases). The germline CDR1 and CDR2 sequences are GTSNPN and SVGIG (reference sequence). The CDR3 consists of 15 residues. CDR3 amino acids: CAWSGPGGLNTEACF. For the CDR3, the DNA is TGTGCCTGGAGTGGCCCCGGGGGGCTGAACACTGAAGCTTGCTTT.

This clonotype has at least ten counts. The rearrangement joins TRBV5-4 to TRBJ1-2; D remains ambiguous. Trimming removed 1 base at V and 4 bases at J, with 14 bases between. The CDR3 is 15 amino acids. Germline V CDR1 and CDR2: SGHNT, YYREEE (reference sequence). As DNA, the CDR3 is TGTGCCAGCAGCTTGCAGATACAACACGCCTATGGCTACACCTTC. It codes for CASSLQIQHAYGYTF.

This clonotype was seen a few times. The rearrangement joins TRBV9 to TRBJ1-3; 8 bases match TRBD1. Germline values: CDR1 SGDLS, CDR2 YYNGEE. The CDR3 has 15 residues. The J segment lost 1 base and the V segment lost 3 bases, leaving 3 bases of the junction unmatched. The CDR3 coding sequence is TGTGCCAGCAGCGAGCAGGGGGCTTCTGGAAACACCATATATTTT. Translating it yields CASSEQGASGNTIYF.

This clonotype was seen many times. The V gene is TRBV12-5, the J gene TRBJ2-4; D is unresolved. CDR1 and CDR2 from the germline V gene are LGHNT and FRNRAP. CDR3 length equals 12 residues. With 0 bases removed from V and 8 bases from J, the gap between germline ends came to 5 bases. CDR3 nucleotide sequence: TGTGCTAGTGGTTTGGTAAGGGACATTCAGTACTTC. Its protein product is CASGLVRDIQYF. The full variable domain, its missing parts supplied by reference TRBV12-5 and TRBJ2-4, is DARVTQTPRHKVTEMGQEVTMRCQPILGHNTVFWYRQTMMQGLELLAYFRNRAPLDDSGMPKDRFSAEMPDATLATLKIQPSEPRDSAVYFCASGLVRDIQYFGAGTRLSVL.

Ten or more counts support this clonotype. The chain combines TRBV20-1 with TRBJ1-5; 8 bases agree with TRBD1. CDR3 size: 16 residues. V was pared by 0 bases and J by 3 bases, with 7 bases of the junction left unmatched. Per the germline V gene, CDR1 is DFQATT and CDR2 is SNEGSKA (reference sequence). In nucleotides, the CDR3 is TGCAGTGCTAGAGATTCACAGGGGGTGGCCAATCAGCCCCAGCATTTT. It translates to CSARDSQGVANQPQHF.

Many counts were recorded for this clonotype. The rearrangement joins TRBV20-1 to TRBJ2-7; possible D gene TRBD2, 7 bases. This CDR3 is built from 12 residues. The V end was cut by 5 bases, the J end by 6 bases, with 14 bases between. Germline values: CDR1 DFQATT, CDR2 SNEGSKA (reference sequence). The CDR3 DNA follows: TGCAGTGCTGCCGGGGGGCCAGGCGAGCAGTACTTC. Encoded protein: CSAAGGPGEQYF.

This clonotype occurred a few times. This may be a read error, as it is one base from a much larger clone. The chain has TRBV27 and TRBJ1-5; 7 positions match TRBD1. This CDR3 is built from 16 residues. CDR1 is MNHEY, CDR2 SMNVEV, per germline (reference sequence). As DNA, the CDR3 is TGTGCCAGCGGTTTGACAGGGTCTTATGGCAATCAGCCCCAGCATTTT. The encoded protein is CASGLTGSYGNQPQHF.

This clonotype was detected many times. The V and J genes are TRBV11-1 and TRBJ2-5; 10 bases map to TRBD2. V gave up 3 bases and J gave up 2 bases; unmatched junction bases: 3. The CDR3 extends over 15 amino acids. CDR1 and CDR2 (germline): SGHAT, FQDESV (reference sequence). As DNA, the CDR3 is TGTGCCAGCAGCTTGCCTAGCGGGGGACAAGAGACCCAGTACTTC. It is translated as CASSLPSGGQETQYF.

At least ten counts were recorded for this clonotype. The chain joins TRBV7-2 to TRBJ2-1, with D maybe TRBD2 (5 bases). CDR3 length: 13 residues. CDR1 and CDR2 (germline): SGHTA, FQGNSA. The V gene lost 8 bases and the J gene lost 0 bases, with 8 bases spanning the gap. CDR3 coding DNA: TGTGCCAGCGGACTCCCCTCCTACAATGAGCAGTTCTTC. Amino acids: CASGLPSYNEQFF.

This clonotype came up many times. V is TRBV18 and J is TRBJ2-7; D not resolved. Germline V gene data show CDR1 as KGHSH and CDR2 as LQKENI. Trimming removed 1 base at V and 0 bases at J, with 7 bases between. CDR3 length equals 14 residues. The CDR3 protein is CASSPLQFSYEQYF. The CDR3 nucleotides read TGTGCCAGCTCACCACTCCAGTTCTCCTACGAGCAGTACTTC. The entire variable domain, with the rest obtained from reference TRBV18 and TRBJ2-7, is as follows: NAGVMQNPRHLVRRRGQEARLRCSPMKGHSHVYWYRQLPEEGLKFMVYLQKENIIDESGMPKERFSAEFPKEGPSILRIQQVVRGDSAAYFCASSPLQFSYEQYFGPGTRLTVT.

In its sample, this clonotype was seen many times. CDR3 sequence (DNA): TGCAGTGTTCAGACACGAGGGTCGACACCCCTCCACTTT. This sequence encodes CSVQTRGSTPLHF. J is TRBJ1-6 and V is TRBV20-1; D is unresolved. Trimming cost V 7 bases and J 11 bases, with 18 bases left between them. CDR3 length: 13 residues. The germline V gene encodes CDR1 DFQATT and CDR2 SNEGSKA (reference sequence).

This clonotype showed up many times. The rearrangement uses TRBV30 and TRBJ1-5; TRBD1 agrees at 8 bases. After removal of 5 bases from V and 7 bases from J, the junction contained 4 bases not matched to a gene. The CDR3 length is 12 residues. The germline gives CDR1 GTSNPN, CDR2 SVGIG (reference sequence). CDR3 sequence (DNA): TGTGCCTGGGGACAGGGTCTACAGCCCCAGCATTTT. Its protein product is CAWGQGLQPQHF. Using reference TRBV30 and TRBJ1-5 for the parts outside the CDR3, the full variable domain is SQTIHQWPATLVQPVGSPLSLECTVEGTSNPNLYWYRQAAGRGLQLLFYSVGIGQISSEVPQNLSASRPQDRQFILSSKKLLLSDSGFYLCAWGQGLQPQHFGDGTRLSIL.

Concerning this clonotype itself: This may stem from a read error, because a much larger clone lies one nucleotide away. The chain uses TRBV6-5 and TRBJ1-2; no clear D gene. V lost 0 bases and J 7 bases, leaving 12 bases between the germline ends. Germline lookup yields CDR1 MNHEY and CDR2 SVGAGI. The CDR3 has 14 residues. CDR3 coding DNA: TGTGCCAGCAGTTACTCAACGCGAATAAGTGGCTACACCTTC. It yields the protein CASSYSTRISGYTF.

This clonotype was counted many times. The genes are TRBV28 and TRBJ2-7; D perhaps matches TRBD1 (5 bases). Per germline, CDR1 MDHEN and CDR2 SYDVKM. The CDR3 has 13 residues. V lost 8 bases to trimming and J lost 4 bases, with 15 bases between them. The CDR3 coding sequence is TGTGCCAGCTTTGGGGCCCTGGGATACGAGCAGTACTTC. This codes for CASFGALGYEQYF.

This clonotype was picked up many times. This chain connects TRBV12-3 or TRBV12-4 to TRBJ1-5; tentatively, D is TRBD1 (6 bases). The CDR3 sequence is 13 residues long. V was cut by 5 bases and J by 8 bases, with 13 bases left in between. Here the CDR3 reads CASSPQGREPQHF. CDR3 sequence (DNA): TGTGCCAGCAGTCCACAGGGAAGGGAGCCCCAGCATTTT.

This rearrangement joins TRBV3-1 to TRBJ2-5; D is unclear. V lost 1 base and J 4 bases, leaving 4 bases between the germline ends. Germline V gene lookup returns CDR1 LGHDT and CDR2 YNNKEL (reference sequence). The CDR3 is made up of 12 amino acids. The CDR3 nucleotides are TGTGCCAGCAGCCAAGTAGCAGAGACCCAGTACTTC. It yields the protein CASSQVAETQYF.